The 20 T cell receptor beta chains below were found in one sample sequenced in a study of vaccination effects on CD4 cells after COVID-19. Assay used: immunoSEQ multiplex PCR; TCRdb lists only in-frame clones, some missing. The sample shows tens of thousands of clones, over 65% of them seen only once. The antigens for these receptors are not known. Culturing for around 10 days preceded CD4+ T cell isolation. This person's SARS-CoV-2 infection, confirmed by PCR, occurred between March and December 2020. Each participant was administered two doses of either the BNT162b2 or the mRNA-1273 vaccine. This material consisted of CD4+ T cells from PBMCs cultured without peptide, taken after COVID-19 vaccination. The source of these receptors is a human donor who had a prior SARS-CoV-2 infection.

V and J are TRBV10-3 and TRBJ2-1; 13 bases map to TRBD2. After removal of 2 bases from V and 12 bases from J, the junction contained 4 bases not matched to a gene. CDR1 ENHRY and CDR2 SYGVKD come from the germline V gene. The CDR3 covers 14 residues. The chain's CDR3 is CAISEARLAGGQFF. CDR3 coding DNA: TGTGCCATCAGTGAGGCTAGACTAGCGGGGGGGCAGTTCTTC.

This clone counts as medium-sized. The CDR3 DNA is TGTGCCAGCAGCCAGGAGGGGCTCTTGACCCAGTACTTC. Translation: CASSQEGLLTQYF. The gene calls are TRBV3-1 (or the pseudogene TRBV3-2) and TRBJ2-5, with a possible D match to TRBD2 (6 bases). Trimming took off 3 bases at V and 7 bases at J, with 12 bases between the two ends. The CDR3 is made up of 13 amino acids. CDR1 is LGHDT, CDR2 YNNKEL, per germline (reference sequence).

The chain combines TRBV6-5 with TRBJ2-7; D uncertain. V shed 5 bases and J shed 2 bases, with 13 bases lying between them. Germline lookup yields CDR1 MNHEY and CDR2 SVGAGI. The CDR3 loop spans 14 amino acids. The CDR3 nucleotides read TGTGCCAGCAGTCCCACGTTTGATCCCTACGAGCAGTACTTC. Protein sequence: CASSPTFDPYEQYF.

The chain joins TRBV5-6 to TRBJ2-7, with D uncertain. This CDR3 comprises 14 residues. The V end lost 4 bases, the J end lost 10 bases, and 21 bases lay between the germline ends. The germline V gene has CDR1 SGHDT and CDR2 YYEEEE. DNA of the CDR3: TGTGCCAGCAGCACCACGAGTCCGTACAGTTTACAGTACTTC. It encodes CASSTTSPYSLQYF.

The CDR3 loop reads CASSRFRTQYF. The CDR3 DNA reads as TGTGCCAGCAGTCGGTTCAGGACCCAGTACTTC. The chain joins TRBV12-3 or TRBV12-4 to TRBJ2-5; no clear D. The CDR3 runs 11 residues. Trimming shortened V by 5 bases and J by 7 bases, and 8 bases separated the two germline ends.

The rearrangement joins TRBV7-6 to TRBJ2-3, with 7 bases identical to TRBD1. Losses at the gene ends were 3 bases for V and 1 base for J; bases not matched to a gene: 10. The CDR3 has 17 residues. Germline assignment: CDR1 SGHVS and CDR2 FNYEAQ. In DNA form, the CDR3 reads TGTGCCAGCAGCTTTACCTCTTCAGGGGGTGGCACAGATACGCAGTATTTT. Translated: CASSFTSSGGGTDTQYF.

The CDR3, as DNA: TGTGCCAGCAGCTCAGGGGGGACTAGATCGACCTACGAGCAGTACTTC. The encoded protein is CASSSGGTRSTYEQYF. The chain uses TRBV11-2 and TRBJ2-7; D is possibly TRBD2 (8 bases). This CDR3 has 16 amino acids. V was cut by 4 bases and J by 2 bases, with 18 bases left in between. Germline-derived CDR1 and CDR2 are SGHAT and FQNNGV.

The chain has TRBV11-2 and TRBJ2-5, with 8 nucleotides matching TRBD2. The trim removed 2 bases at V and 1 base at J, leaving 6 bases unmatched. Germline V gene sequence: CDR1 SGHAT, CDR2 FQNNGV. The CDR3 has 16 amino acids. The CDR3 DNA sequence: TGTGCCAGCAGCTTACGGGCGGGGGGATTCCAAGAGACCCAGTACTTC. Encoded protein: CASSLRAGGFQETQYF.

This clone has only a few counts. The chain employs TRBV6-5 and TRBJ1-3; D is perhaps TRBD1 (6 bases). Trimming pared 0 bases from V and 2 bases from J, leaving 11 bases between. CDR3 length: 16 amino acids. Germline loops: CDR1 MNHEY, CDR2 SVGAGI. The CDR3 DNA reads as TGTGCCAGCAGTTACTCGACCAGGGGCCCTGGAAACACCATATATTTT. Translated, it gives CASSYSTRGPGNTIYF.

The sample holds a few counts of this clone. The chain couples TRBV18 to TRBJ2-5; D is undetermined. Germline lookup yields CDR1 KGHSH and CDR2 LQKENI. Trimming cost V 3 bases and J 5 bases, with 16 bases left between them. This CDR3 comprises 15 residues. CDR3 DNA sequence: TGTGCCAGCTCACCTGTAGCCCCAGGACCGGAGACCCAGTACTTC. It yields the protein CASSPVAPGPETQYF.

CDR3 bases: TGTGCCAGCAGCCACCGCCGGGAAAACACTGAAGCTTTCTTT. Amino acid sequence: CASSHRRENTEAFF. The chain recombines TRBV5-4 with TRBJ1-1, with D unclear. CDR1 and CDR2 (germline): SGHNT, YYREEE (reference sequence). V lost 4 bases and J lost 2, with 12 bases in between. The CDR3 sequence is 14 residues long.

The chain combines TRBV18 with TRBJ1-3, with D unclear. Germline V gives CDR1 KGHSH, CDR2 LQKENI. The V end was cut by 2 bases, the J end by 0 bases, with 11 bases between. The CDR3 has 16 residues. The CDR3: CASSPTGSSSGNTIYF. The CDR3 DNA follows: TGTGCCAGCTCACCAACGGGGTCGAGCTCTGGAAACACCATATATTTT. Full variable domain (outside the CDR3, taken from reference TRBV18 and TRBJ1-3): NAGVMQNPRHLVRRRGQEARLRCSPMKGHSHVYWYRQLPEEGLKFMVYLQKENIIDESGMPKERFSAEFPKEGPSILRIQQVVRGDSAAYFCASSPTGSSSGNTIYFGEGSWLTVV.

The chain recombines TRBV7-3 with TRBJ2-1; 10 bases are shared with TRBD2. Germline CDR1 and CDR2: SGHTA and FQGTGA. The length of the CDR3 is 15 residues. Trimming at V came to 5 bases and at J to 10 bases, leaving 11 bases not matched to a gene. The CDR3 loop reads CASSPSLAGDREQFF. The CDR3 DNA is TGTGCCAGCAGCCCCAGTCTAGCGGGAGATCGGGAGCAGTTCTTC. The whole variable domain, filled in from reference TRBV7-3 and TRBJ2-1, reads GAGVSQTPSNKVTEKGKYVELRCDPISGHTALYWYRQSLGQGPEFLIYFQGTGAADDSGLPNDRFFAVRPEGSVSTLKIQRTERGDSAVYLCASSPSLAGDREQFFGPGTRLTVL.

This clone has a handful of counts. The chain has TRBV7-9 and TRBJ2-2; 11 nucleotides align to TRBD2. There are 16 residues in the CDR3. The V and J ends lost 0 bases and 7 bases, in that order; junction bases with no gene match: 4. CDR1 SEHNR and CDR2 FQNEAQ come from the germline V gene (reference sequence). CDR3 loop: CASSLALAGDIGELFF. The CDR3, as DNA: TGTGCCAGCAGCTTAGCACTAGCGGGAGATATCGGGGAGCTGTTTTTT.

The rearrangement joins TRBV25-1 to TRBJ1-6, with D maybe TRBD1 (5 bases). The CDR3 totals 18 residues. Germline V gene sequence: CDR1 MGHDK, CDR2 SYGVNS. V was pared by 0 bases and J by 11 bases, with 23 bases between. CDR3 DNA sequence: TGTGCCAGCAGTGAATACGGCGGAGGATCCCGAGGGGTGGCACCCCTCCACTTT. As protein: CASSEYGGGSRGVAPLHF.

V gene TRBV12-3 or TRBV12-4 combines with J gene TRBJ2-1, with unresolved D. Trimming took 7 bases from V and 12 from J, leaving 19 bases between them. The CDR3 runs 13 residues. The CDR3 reads CASTEPGPYGQFF. DNA for the CDR3: TGTGCCAGCACCGAACCCGGACCTTATGGGCAGTTCTTC.

The sample holds a few counts of this clone. V is TRBV7-8 and J is TRBJ2-3, with TRBD1 matching over 7 bases. The junction had 4 bases not matched to a gene; V was cut back by 3 bases and J by 4 bases. The CDR3 totals 14 residues. Per germline, CDR1 SGHVS and CDR2 FQNEAQ. CDR3: CASSFRQGADTQYF. In nucleotides, the CDR3 is TGTGCCAGCAGCTTTCGACAGGGCGCAGATACGCAGTATTTT.

The CDR3 here is CASSLTGGTDTQYF. CDR3 nucleotide sequence: TGTGCCAGCAGCTTAACAGGGGGCACAGATACGCAGTATTTT. The rearrangement joins TRBV7-3 to TRBJ2-3; weak D call: TRBD1 (5 bases). Trimming left V 0 bases short and J 1 base short, with 5 bases between. Germline values: CDR1 SGHTA, CDR2 FQGTGA. The CDR3 extends over 14 amino acids.

The chain has TRBV19 and TRBJ1-2, with TRBD1 as a possible D gene (5 bases). Germline lookup yields CDR1 LNHDA and CDR2 SQIVND (reference sequence). The germline V and J ends were trimmed by 3 bases and 3 bases, with 8 bases remaining between them. The CDR3 runs 13 residues. CDR3: CASSIREDYGYTF. CDR3 sequence (DNA): TGTGCCAGTAGTATCAGGGAGGACTATGGCTACACCTTC.

The V gene is TRBV2, the J gene TRBJ1-6; 8 nucleotides match TRBD1. This CDR3 is built from 15 residues. Germline V CDR1 and CDR2: SNHLY, FYNNEI. Trimming cost V 3 bases and J 7 bases; bases outside gene matches: 5. The CDR3 protein is CASSDGRGQNSPLHF. CDR3 nucleotides: TGTGCCAGCAGTGATGGCAGGGGGCAGAATTCACCCCTCCACTTT.